The clone carrying this TCR beta chain was picked up one time. V lost 4 bases and J lost 5; bases outside the gene matches: 4. The V gene's germline CDR1 is KGHSH and CDR2 LQKENI. CDR3 length: 14 amino acids. The record originates from a study of T cell clones after liver transplantation. Study-level background: Post-transplant blood was tracked for graft-donor-reactive T cell clones identified in a pre-transplant mixed lymphocyte reaction.

This table comes from immunoSEQ multiplex PCR, and its TCRdb copy is limited to in-frame clones, with some not included. The data show roughly 120,000 clones, less than 95% seen once. The V and J genes are TRBV18 and TRBJ1-5; 8 bases fit TRBD1. The receptor was isolated from a human patient who received a liver transplant. A subset of T cells may come from the graft donor. The input for sequencing was CD4+ T cells from blood, taken 12 months after liver transplant. DNA for the CDR3: TGTGCCAGCTCACTCTCAGGGGGCGATCAGCCCCAGCATTTT. Its translation is CASSLSGGDQPQHF.